A selection of T cell receptor beta chains follows, all from one sample in a study of vaccination and CD4 T cells after COVID-19. TCRdb re-called the PCR reads through MiXCR, storing one row per CDR3 protein. The table lists under 15,000 distinct CDR3 sequences, approximately 37% of them singletons, with around 19% in the top ten. These receptors' antigens are unknown. The sequencing sample was made of cultured CD4+ T cells from blood. The source of these receptors is a human donor with COVID-19. Both conserved end residues are part of each CDR3. D genes are given only for firm matches. Part of the rows lack a size; the others show once, few, many or a class for expanded clones.

cdr3_nt cdr3_aa j_call v_call d_call clone_size
TGTGCCAGCAGTCCCTCAACCCCGGGTAGCTCCTACAATGAGCAGTTCTTC CASSPSTPGSSYNEQFF TRBJ2-1 TRBV27 - -
TGTGCCATCAAAAGAGGACAGGCCGGGGAGCTGTTTTTT CAIKRGQAGELFF TRBJ2-2 TRBV10-3 TRBD1 few
TGTGCCAGCAGCCCCTCAGGGGCCGGCTACACCTTC CASSPSGAGYTF TRBJ1-2 TRBV11-2 - few
TGTGCCAGCAGAGGCTCGCAGGGGGCGCGAGGCTACACCTTC CASRGSQGARGYTF TRBJ1-2 TRBV5-4 TRBD1 -
TGTGCCAGCAGTTACTCTGGCACTCGCTACGAGCAGTACTTC CASSYSGTRYEQYF TRBJ2-7 TRBV6-5 - few
TGTGCCAGCACCACACGGGGGTTGGGTCAGCCCCAGCATTTT CASTTRGLGQPQHF TRBJ1-5 TRBV6-4 - -
TGTGCTAGTGGTTTAGGTCCGGACAATGAGCAGTTCTTC CASGLGPDNEQFF TRBJ2-1 TRBV12-5 - -
TGTGCCAGCAGTCCCTCCCAGGGGCTCTTGAAGACTGAAGCTTTCTTT CASSPSQGLLKTEAFF TRBJ1-1 TRBV6-1 - few
TGTGCCAGCAGCATTAGCGGGGGGCGGGAGGAGACCCAGTACTTC CASSISGGREETQYF TRBJ2-5 TRBV11-2 TRBD2 -
TGCAGTGCTAGGTATGAGAAGGGAATGAACACTGAAGCTTTCTTT CSARYEKGMNTEAFF TRBJ1-1 TRBV20-1 - few
TGTGCCAGCAGTTTATCGCGCGTGAGCCTAGAGACCCAGTACTTC CASSLSRVSLETQYF TRBJ2-5 TRBV27 - few
TGTGCCAGTAGTATATGGACTAGCGGGGGGACCGGGGAGCTGTTTTTT CASSIWTSGGTGELFF TRBJ2-2 TRBV19 TRBD2 -
TGTGCCTGGAGTGGGGTTGGGGGATCCTCCCAGCCCCAGCATTTT CAWSGVGGSSQPQHF TRBJ1-5 TRBV30 - -
TGCAGTGCTCCCCTCAAGTCCGTAGCGGGGGAGACCCAGTACTTC CSAPLKSVAGETQYF TRBJ2-5 TRBV20-1 TRBD2 -
TGCAGTGCGGCGGGGGGGCAAGAGACCCAGTACTTC CSAAGGQETQYF TRBJ2-5 TRBV20-1 TRBD2 few
TGCAGTGCTAGAGATGACAGGGTGGGAAACACCATATATTTT CSARDDRVGNTIYF TRBJ1-3 TRBV20-1 TRBD1 -
TGTGCCGGCACGGACAGGGGGCGAGGCTGGGTTCAGCCCCAGCATTTT CAGTDRGRGWVQPQHF TRBJ1-5 TRBV6-8 TRBD1 -
TGTGCCAGCCGACTCGACGGGGAGCTGTTTTTT CASRLDGELFF TRBJ2-2 TRBV28 - -
TGTGCCAGCAGTATTAATTACCGGGACAACTACGAGCAGTACTTC CASSINYRDNYEQYF TRBJ2-7 TRBV6-1 - -
TGTGCCACCAGCGGGGACAGGGGGCTGGGAGAGACCCAGTACTTC CATSGDRGLGETQYF TRBJ2-5 TRBV15 TRBD1 few
TGTGCCAGCAGTTACGCAGGGAATGAGCAGTTCTTC CASSYAGNEQFF TRBJ2-1 TRBV6-5 - -
TGTGCCAGCAGCCAAAAGACTAGCGGGGGGGGCGAGACCCAGTACTTC CASSQKTSGGGETQYF TRBJ2-5 TRBV6-1 TRBD2 -
TGTGCCAGCTCACCGGGACAGGGGCCGCGGAAGAACACTGAAGCTTTCTTT CASSPGQGPRKNTEAFF TRBJ1-1 TRBV18 TRBD1 few
TGTGCCAGCAGTGAATTGGGCGGGACAGGGCGCACCATATATTTT CASSELGGTGRTIYF TRBJ1-3 TRBV25-1 TRBD1 few
TGTGCCAGCAGTGAAAGGTCAGGCAGGCCCTATACGCAGTATTTT CASSERSGRPYTQYF TRBJ2-3 TRBV6-1 - -
TGTGCCAGCAGTTACTCTGGCGGAGGGTACGAGCAGTACTTC CASSYSGGGYEQYF TRBJ2-7 TRBV6-5 - few
TGTGCCAGCAGCTGGACAGGAGCCAATGATTATAGCAATCAGCCCCAGCATTTT CASSWTGANDYSNQPQHF TRBJ1-5 TRBV7-2 TRBD1 -
TGTGCCAGCAGCTTTGTCGTTGAAGCTTTCTTT CASSFVVEAFF TRBJ1-1 TRBV7-2 - -
TGTGCCAGCAGTCCCCACCCCCGGGAGAGTGGAGAGACCCAGTACTTC CASSPHPRESGETQYF TRBJ2-5 TRBV6-1 - -
TGTGCCAGCAGGGCCTTGGGGATCAGGGGCTACACCTTC CASRALGIRGYTF TRBJ1-2 TRBV6-1 - -
TGTGCCAGCAGCTCTACCGGGGGAGACACAGATACGCAGTATTTT CASSSTGGDTDTQYF TRBJ2-3 TRBV2 - -
TGTGCCAGCAGCCTCACCAGAAACAGGGGGCAGACCGGGGAGCTGTTTTTT CASSLTRNRGQTGELFF TRBJ2-2 TRBV7-8 TRBD1 few
TGTGCCAGTAGTATTGGGCAGTCCAACTATGGCTACACCTTC CASSIGQSNYGYTF TRBJ1-2 TRBV19 - -
TGTGCCAGCAGCCCTCAAGCGGGGATTGGGTTCAATGAGCAGTTCTTC CASSPQAGIGFNEQFF TRBJ2-1 TRBV9 TRBD2 -
TGTGCCAGCAGTTACTCGACAGGGAGGGTGAACGAGCAGTACTTC CASSYSTGRVNEQYF TRBJ2-7 TRBV6-5 - -
TGTGCCAGCACGACAGGGGGCAATCAGCCCCAGCATTTT CASTTGGNQPQHF TRBJ1-5 TRBV28 TRBD1 -
TGTGCCAGCAGCTTCCAGGGGGCCGGCACAGATACGCAGTATTTT CASSFQGAGTDTQYF TRBJ2-3 TRBV11-3 TRBD1 few
TGCGCCAGCAGTGGGGGGGGGGCCTTGAATGAGCAGTTCTTC CASSGGGALNEQFF TRBJ2-1 TRBV10-1 - once
TGTGCCAGCATGATAGCGGGGGGTAATGAGCAGTTCTTC CASMIAGGNEQFF TRBJ2-1 TRBV2 TRBD2 few
TGCAGCGTTGAAGAGGGAGGGTACACTGAAGCTTTCTTT CSVEEGGYTEAFF TRBJ1-1 TRBV29-1 - few
TGTGCCCTCGGGCGGAACACAGATACGCAGTATTTT CALGRNTDTQYF TRBJ2-3 TRBV10-3 - -